The 17 T cell receptor beta chains listed next were all sequenced from one sample in a study of blood T cell repertoires in COVID-19. The assay was immunoSEQ multiplex PCR, and TCRdb's table has in-frame clones only and misses some. This table has 94,000 or so clones, 84% appearing once. The sequenced sample consisted of peripheral blood. The receptors were sampled from a man aged 60 to 75 with acute or convalescent COVID-19.

CDR3: CASSLQGSGNTIYF. In DNA, the CDR3 is TGTGCCAGCAGTCTACAGGGCTCTGGAAACACCATATATTTT. The rearrangement joins TRBV2 to TRBJ1-3; D is possibly TRBD1 (6 bases). CDR3 size: 14 residues. The germline CDR1 and CDR2 sequences are SNHLY and FYNNEI. V was pared by 5 bases and J by 0 bases, with 8 bases between.

V usage is TRBV3-1 (or the pseudogene TRBV3-2) and J usage is TRBJ2-5, with 16 bases lining up with TRBD2. After removal of 1 base from V and 6 bases from J, the junction contained 11 bases not matched to a gene. The germline V gene encodes CDR1 LGHDT and CDR2 YNNKEL (reference sequence). This CDR3 is 19 amino acids long. The CDR3, as DNA: TGTGCCAGCAGCCAAGGCGCCCCCGGGACTAGCGGGGGGGAAAAGACCCAGTACTTC. Translated: CASSQGAPGTSGGEKTQYF.

The J gene is TRBJ2-1, the V gene TRBV6-5, with D perhaps TRBD2 (5 bases). The CDR3 extends over 15 amino acids. Between the trimmed V and J ends, which lost 2 bases and 0 bases, there was a span of 8 bases. CDR1 and CDR2 from the germline V gene are MNHEY and SVGAGI. The CDR3 bases are TGTGCCAGCAGTTACAGTCTAGCCTCCTACAATGAGCAGTTCTTC. Protein product: CASSYSLASYNEQFF.

This clone is a singleton in its sample. The J gene is TRBJ2-1, the V gene TRBV5-5; TRBD1 aligns across 8 bases. Germline lookup yields CDR1 SGHKS and CDR2 YYEKEE (reference sequence). J was trimmed by 6 bases and V by 5 bases; bases with no gene match: 10. This CDR3 has 15 residues. For the CDR3, the DNA is TGTGCCAGCAGTTTGACAGGGGCGGTAGGCAATGAGCAGTTCTTC. This encodes CASSLTGAVGNEQFF. The variable domain in full, completed from reference TRBV5-5 and TRBJ2-1, reads DAGVTQSPTHLIKTRGQQVTLRCSPISGHKSVSWYQQVLGQGPQFIFQYYEKEERGRGNFPDRFSARQFPNYSSELNVNALLLGDSALYLCASSLTGAVGNEQFFGPGTRLTVL.

The CDR3 protein is CASSRLGTGGHQPQHF. The CDR3 DNA is TGTGCCAGCAGTCGACTGGGGACAGGGGGCCATCAGCCCCAGCATTTT. This chain uses TRBV6-2 or TRBV6-3 with TRBJ1-5; TRBD1 aligns across 12 bases. CDR1 is MNHEY and CDR2 is SVGEGT in the germline V gene. The ends lost 5 bases at V and 5 bases at J; junction bases unmatched: 7. This CDR3 has 16 residues.

The genes are TRBV18 and TRBJ1-6; 12 bases map to TRBD1. CDR1 and CDR2 (germline): KGHSH, LQKENI. V lost 3 bases, J lost 7 bases, and 7 bases stayed unmatched. CDR3 length: 17 amino acids. CDR3: CASSPAAGTGGNSPLHF. The CDR3 DNA is TGTGCCAGCTCACCTGCCGCCGGGACAGGGGGCAATTCACCCCTCCACTTT.

The chain is built from TRBV6-2 or TRBV6-3 and TRBJ2-7; 9 bases are a match to TRBD1. CDR1 and CDR2 (germline): MNHEY, SVGEGT. The CDR3 consists of 15 residues. V gave up 5 bases and J gave up 1 base; unmatched junction bases: 6. Written as DNA, the CDR3 is TGTGCCAGCAGTCGAGCCGGGACAGGGTCCTACGAGCAGTACTTC. It is translated as CASSRAGTGSYEQYF.

V is TRBV27 and J is TRBJ1-6, with 12 bases that match TRBD1. CDR1 is MNHEY and CDR2 is SMNVEV in the germline V gene (reference sequence). CDR3 length equals 19 residues. The J segment lost 2 bases and the V segment lost 3 bases, leaving 8 bases of the junction unmatched. CDR3 coding DNA: TGTGCCAGCAGTTTGAGGGGACAGGGGGCAGGTACCTATAATTCACCCCTCCACTTT. Translation gives CASSLRGQGAGTYNSPLHF.

This clone was picked up a small number of times. This chain connects TRBV9 to TRBJ1-1, with TRBD1 identical over 7 bases. Losses at the gene ends were 4 bases for V and 0 bases for J; bases not matched to a gene: 9. From germline, CDR1 is SGDLS and CDR2 YYNGEE. This CDR3 region has 16 residues. The CDR3 here is CASSFQTGYMNTEAFF. CDR3 nucleotides: TGTGCCAGCAGCTTTCAGACAGGGTATATGAACACTGAAGCTTTCTTT. Filled out from reference TRBV9 and TRBJ1-1, the complete variable domain reads DSGVTQTPKHLITATGQRVTLRCSPRSGDLSVYWYQQSLDQGLQFLIQYYNGEERAKGNILERFSAQQFPDLHSELNLSSLELGDSALYFCASSFQTGYMNTEAFFGQGTRLTVV.

This clone was detected a few times. The CDR3 DNA reads TGTGCCAGCTCAGAAATCAGGGCCCGCACAGATACGCAGTATTTT. Its protein is CASSEIRARTDTQYF. The chain employs TRBV18 and TRBJ2-3; D possibly corresponds to TRBD1 (5 bases). There are 15 residues in the CDR3. Germline CDR1 is KGHSH and CDR2 is LQKENI. V was trimmed by 5 bases and J by 1 base, leaving 13 bases between them.

V is TRBV5-1 and J is TRBJ1-2; tentative D call: TRBD1 (5 bases). Trimming cost V 3 bases and J 4 bases, with 13 bases left between them. This CDR3 is built from 14 residues. Looked up from germline, CDR1 is SGHRS and CDR2 is YFSETQ. CDR3 DNA: TGCGCCAGCAGCTCGGGGACGGGAGCCTATGGCTACACCTTC. This encodes CASSSGTGAYGYTF.

The DNA of the CDR3 is TGTGCCAGCACCTACAGTGATAGGGGCTACACCTTC. It codes for CASTYSDRGYTF. The chain has TRBV7-9 and TRBJ1-2, with D uncertain. CDR3 length: 12 residues. V lost 7 bases and J lost 8, with 14 bases in between. From germline, CDR1 is SEHNR and CDR2 FQNEAQ (reference sequence).

V usage is TRBV28 and J usage is TRBJ2-3, with a tentative D call TRBD2 (6 bases). V was pared by 6 bases and J by 1 base, with 11 bases between. CDR3 length equals 14 residues. Germline V gene lookup returns CDR1 MDHEN and CDR2 SYDVKM. This chain's CDR3 is CASRTGGGTDTQYF. In DNA, the CDR3 is TGTGCCAGCAGAACCGGGGGTGGCACAGATACGCAGTATTTT.

V and J are TRBV11-2 and TRBJ2-1; D is possibly TRBD2 (5 bases). Trimming pared 1 base from V and 7 bases from J, leaving 14 bases between. This CDR3 is built from 15 residues. Per the germline V gene, CDR1 is SGHAT and CDR2 is FQNNGV. For the CDR3, the DNA is TGTGCCAGCAGCTTAGGCGGGTTGGCGTTGAATGAGCAGTTCTTC. Its protein product is CASSLGGLALNEQFF.

This chain connects TRBV19 to TRBJ2-1; possible D gene TRBD1, 7 bases. Germline V gene data show CDR1 as LNHDA and CDR2 as SQIVND (reference sequence). Trimming cost V 6 bases and J 4 bases, with 19 bases left between them. The CDR3 sequence is 16 residues long. CDR3 sequence reads: CASSSRQGGFYNEQFF. The CDR3 DNA reads as TGTGCCAGTAGCAGCAGACAGGGAGGTTTTTACAATGAGCAGTTCTTC.

The V gene is TRBV6-5, the J gene TRBJ1-2; TRBD1 aligns across 9 bases. The germline V gene encodes CDR1 MNHEY and CDR2 SVGAGI. The CDR3 covers 16 residues. Trimming took 0 bases from V and 8 from J; bases not matched to a gene: 10. CDR3 nucleotide sequence: TGTGCCAGCAGTTACTCGGGACAGGGAACGGTGGGAGGCTACACCTTC. This translates into CASSYSGQGTVGGYTF.

This chain links TRBV18 with TRBJ2-2; TRBD2 might be the D (5 bases). The CDR3 has 13 residues. Germline V CDR1 and CDR2: KGHSH, LQKENI. V lost 6 bases to trimming and J lost 4 bases, with 9 bases between them. As DNA, the CDR3 is TGTGCCAGCTCGATACGGGGCACCGGGGAGCTGTTTTTT. Translated: CASSIRGTGELFF.